The text below deals with one TCR beta chain. Its matching antigen is unknown. The data belong to a study of human T cells and chemical hapten exposure. Study-wide background: Alopecia areata, totalis and universalis patients, mostly female, were included.

TCRdb re-called the RACE reads through MiXCR, storing one row per CDR3 protein. The sample yields tens of thousands of distinct CDR3 sequences, approximately 11% seen once. The time point denotes: patch test 3, about 24 weeks after DPC sensitization. The treatment is: therapeutic diphenylcyclopropenone sensitization with weekly scalp DPC. Drawing of blood took place ahead of applying each patch test. General observations from the study: More PT1 expanded TCRs went with higher patch test scores.

This CDR3 is 13 amino acids long. The V end lost 3 bases, the J end lost 1 base, and 6 bases lay between the germline ends. CDR1 and CDR2 from the germline V gene are MNHNS and SASEGT. The receptor was derived from a woman younger than 45 with alopecia areata. Some clones in this sample may be carry-over from other donors' samples. This rearrangement joins TRBV6-1 to TRBJ1-1; D is uncertain. The source material was whole blood, sampled in connection with sensitization to the hapten diphenylcyclopropenone (DPC). This CDR3 is CASSEIGNTEAFF. In DNA, the CDR3 is TGTGCCAGCAGTGAGATCGGGAACACTGAAGCTTTCTTT.